The 11 T cell receptor beta chains listed next were all sequenced from one sample in a study of cytomegalovirus exposure and HLA in healthy donors. Primers for the PCR totalled 60 Vbeta and 13 Jbeta. Generated by immunoSEQ multiplex PCR, the TCRdb table keeps only in-frame clones and is missing some. The repertoire holds 190,000 or so clones, with roughly four fifths as singletons. Material for sequencing was PBMCs. These receptors all stem from a woman aged 50 to 60 in good health and CMV-seropositive.

The chain joins TRBV11-3 to TRBJ2-5; maybe TRBD1 (7 bases). Between the trimmed V and J ends, which lost 3 bases and 5 bases, there was a span of 16 bases. Germline-derived CDR1 and CDR2 are SGHNT and YENEEA. The CDR3 is made up of 15 amino acids. As DNA, the CDR3 is TGTGCCAGCAGCTTGTGGCTGGCAGGGGGGGAGACCCAGTACTTC. Protein sequence: CASSLWLAGGETQYF.

This chain connects TRBV27 to TRBJ1-2; the D is unclear. Germline V CDR1 and CDR2: MNHEY, SMNVEV (reference sequence). The germline V and J ends were trimmed by 5 bases and 4 bases, with 11 bases remaining between them. The CDR3 is 13 amino acids. CDR3 DNA: TGTGCCAGCAGTCCGGACTTGAGCTATGGCTACACCTTC. Translating it yields CASSPDLSYGYTF.

The chain recombines TRBV10-3 with TRBJ2-3; 8 bases agree with TRBD1. Trimming took 6 bases from V and 1 from J; bases not matched to a gene: 6. CDR3 length: 15 amino acids. From germline, CDR1 is ENHRY and CDR2 SYGVKD. CDR3 DNA: TGTGCCATCAGCAGGGGGCAGGCGGGCACAGATACGCAGTATTTT. Translation: CAISRGQAGTDTQYF.

In this sample, this clone turned up a few times. The J gene is TRBJ2-7, the V gene TRBV5-5; D gene unclear. Germline V gene data show CDR1 as SGHKS and CDR2 as YYEKEE (reference sequence). This CDR3 comprises 14 residues. V shed 1 base and J shed 0 bases, with 8 bases lying between them. CDR3 in DNA: TGTGCCAGCAGCTTGCTACTTGCCTCCTACGAGCAGTACTTC. Translating it yields CASSLLLASYEQYF.

This clone was seen a single time. This chain connects TRBV19 to TRBJ1-3; 7 bases are shared with TRBD1. The CDR3 length is 17 residues. The germline CDR1 and CDR2 sequences are LNHDA and SQIVND (reference sequence). Trimming cost V 5 bases and J 0 bases; bases outside gene matches: 10. CDR3 loop: CASSSTGTASSGNTIYF. The CDR3 DNA sequence: TGTGCCAGTAGTTCCACCGGGACAGCTTCCTCTGGAAACACCATATATTTT.

This rearrangement joins TRBV5-4 to TRBJ2-7, with a possible D match to TRBD1 (6 bases). Deletions cut 3 bases from V and 7 bases from J, with 17 bases between. CDR3 length: 14 amino acids. Germline CDR1 and CDR2: SGHNT and YYREEE (reference sequence). DNA for the CDR3: TGTGCCAGCAGCTGGGCAGGGGTAGTCTATGAGCAGTACTTC. Protein product: CASSWAGVVYEQYF.

This chain connects TRBV5-4 to TRBJ1-6; 8 positions match TRBD1. The CDR3 length is 16 residues. Trimming took 4 bases from V and 0 from J; bases not matched to a gene: 3. Per germline, CDR1 SGHNT and CDR2 YYREEE (reference sequence). The CDR3 sequence: CASSAGTGSYNSPLHF. The CDR3 region has the DNA TGTGCCAGCAGCGCAGGGACAGGCTCCTATAATTCACCCCTCCACTTT.

The chain uses TRBV18 and TRBJ2-1; D gene uncertain. The germline V gene encodes CDR1 KGHSH and CDR2 LQKENI. The CDR3 extends over 17 amino acids. V was shortened by 1 base and J by 0 bases, with 13 bases between the two germline ends. The CDR3 loop reads CASSPQTVRSSYNEQFF. The CDR3 DNA is TGTGCCAGCTCACCACAGACGGTTAGGAGCTCCTACAATGAGCAGTTCTTC.

This clone appeared a few times. This chain joins TRBV29-1 and TRBJ2-7; D gene unclear. CDR1 and CDR2 (germline): SQVTM, ANQGSEA. The CDR3 has 11 residues. With 1 base removed from V and 3 bases from J, the gap between germline ends came to 4 bases. CDR3 amino acids: CSVEGSYEQYF. In DNA form, the CDR3 reads TGCAGCGTTGAAGGGAGCTACGAGCAGTACTTC.

The chain is built from TRBV19 and TRBJ1-2; D is unclear. CDR3 length: 13 residues. Trimming left V 2 bases short and J 8 bases short, with 12 bases between. Germline V gene sequence: CDR1 LNHDA, CDR2 SQIVND (reference sequence). This CDR3 reads CASSIYSARGYTF. CDR3 bases: TGTGCCAGTAGTATATACTCCGCCCGCGGCTACACCTTC.

The chain recombines TRBV28 with TRBJ2-1, with 7 bases that match TRBD2. The CDR3 is 12 residues long. Germline loops: CDR1 MDHEN, CDR2 SYDVKM. With 6 bases clipped from V and 10 bases from J, the junction kept 6 bases outside the gene matches. Written as DNA, the CDR3 is TGTGCCAGCAGCCTACGGGGGGAAGAGCAGTTCTTC. Amino acid sequence: CASSLRGEEQFF.